This TCR beta chain derives from a study of blood T cell repertoires in COVID-19. Germline loops: CDR1 KGHSH, CDR2 LQKENI. The trim removed 6 bases at V and 3 bases at J, leaving 7 bases unmatched. The length of the CDR3 is 14 residues. The table came from immunoSEQ multiplex PCR; TCRdb's copy has only in-frame clones and leaves some out. Of 140,000 or so clones in the sample, approximately 88% are singletons; the top ten hold under 12%. This chain links TRBV18 with TRBJ2-7; TRBD1 aligns across 8 bases. The sequencing sample was made of peripheral blood. The receptor comes from a man in his 60s with active or convalescent COVID-19. CDR3 DNA: TGTGCCAGCTCGCGGGGACAGGCCGGCTACGAGCAGTACTTC. Translated, it gives CASSRGQAGYEQYF.